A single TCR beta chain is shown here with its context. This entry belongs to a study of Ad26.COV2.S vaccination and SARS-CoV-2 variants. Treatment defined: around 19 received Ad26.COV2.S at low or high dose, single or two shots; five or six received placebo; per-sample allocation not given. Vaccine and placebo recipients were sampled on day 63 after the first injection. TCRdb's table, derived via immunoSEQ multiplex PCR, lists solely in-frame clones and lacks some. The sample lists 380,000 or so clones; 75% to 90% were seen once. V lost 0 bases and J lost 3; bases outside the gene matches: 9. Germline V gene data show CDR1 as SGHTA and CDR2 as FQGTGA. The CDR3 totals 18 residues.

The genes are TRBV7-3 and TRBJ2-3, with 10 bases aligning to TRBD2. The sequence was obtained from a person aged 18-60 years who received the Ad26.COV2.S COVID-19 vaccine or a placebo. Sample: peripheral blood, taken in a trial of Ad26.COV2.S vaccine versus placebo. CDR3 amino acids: CASSLTGQTSGTTDTQYF. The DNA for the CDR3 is TGTGCCAGCAGCTTAACGGGTCAAACTAGCGGGACAACAGATACGCAGTATTTT. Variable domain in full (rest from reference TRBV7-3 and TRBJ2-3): GAGVSQTPSNKVTEKGKYVELRCDPISGHTALYWYRQSLGQGPEFLIYFQGTGAADDSGLPNDRFFAVRPEGSVSTLKIQRTERGDSAVYLCASSLTGQTSGTTDTQYFGPGTRLTVL.